What follows are 23 T cell receptor beta chains derived from one specimen sequenced in a study of cytomegalovirus exposure and HLA in healthy donors. With 60 Vbeta and 13 Jbeta primers, the PCR was carried out. Method: immunoSEQ multiplex PCR; TCRdb's copy keeps in-frame clones and lacks some. The table records 30,000 to 40,000 clones, roughly 76% of them present only once. The specimen was PBMCs. The receptor source for this set is a woman aged 30 to 39 in good health and CMV-seropositive.

The rearrangement links TRBV9 to TRBJ1-4, with no clear D. Trimming left V 3 bases short and J 10 bases short, with 10 bases between. The CDR3 totals 12 residues. Germline CDR1 SGDLS, CDR2 YYNGEE. The CDR3 region is CASSEGGGKLFF. In DNA form, the CDR3 reads TGTGCCAGCAGCGAGGGAGGCGGAAAACTGTTTTTT.

This clone was picked up one time. V is TRBV28 and J is TRBJ2-1, with 13 positions matching TRBD2. With 5 bases clipped from V and 9 bases from J, the junction kept 16 bases outside the gene matches. Germline CDR1 and CDR2: MDHEN and SYDVKM. The CDR3 has 18 amino acids. This chain's CDR3 is CASSLTGLAGEAGSEQFF. CDR3 in DNA: TGTGCCAGCAGTCTTACTGGACTAGCGGGAGAGGCTGGTAGTGAGCAGTTCTTC.

The V and J genes are TRBV19 and TRBJ1-2; 9 nucleotides agree with TRBD1. With V trimmed by 5 bases and J by 4 bases, 11 bases remained unmatched. This CDR3 comprises 16 residues. Germline CDR1 is LNHDA and CDR2 is SQIVND (reference sequence). The DNA of the CDR3 is TGTGCCAGTAGTCTCACTCCCGGGACAGGGCCCTATGGCTACACCTTC. It specifies CASSLTPGTGPYGYTF. Complete variable domain (other parts from reference TRBV19 and TRBJ1-2): DGGITQSPKYLFRKEGQNVTLSCEQNLNHDAMYWYRQDPGQGLRLIYYSQIVNDFQKGDIAEGYSVSREKKESFPLTVTSAQKNPTAFYLCASSLTPGTGPYGYTFGSGTRLTVV.

This clone was seen a single time. The same CDR3 arises from other DNA sequences in this sample as well. The rearrangement joins TRBV18 to TRBJ1-6, with TRBD1 identical over 9 bases. Germline lookup yields CDR1 KGHSH and CDR2 LQKENI. CDR3 size: 14 residues. Trimming at V came to 3 bases and at J to 10 bases, leaving 4 bases not matched to a gene. CDR3: CASSPGQGDSPLHF. As DNA, the CDR3 is TGTGCCAGCTCACCGGGACAGGGCGACTCACCCCTCCACTTT.

The V gene is TRBV15, the J gene TRBJ1-5; the D gene is possibly TRBD1 (6 bases). Looked up from germline, CDR1 is LNHNV and CDR2 is YYDKDF (reference sequence). V was cut by 0 bases and J by 9 bases, with 15 bases left in between. The CDR3 extends over 15 amino acids. CDR3 nucleotide sequence: TGTGCCACCAGCAGAGATCTGGCCAGGGGTCGGCCCCAGCATTTT. It yields the protein CATSRDLARGRPQHF.

The chain uses TRBV15 and TRBJ1-1; D not certain. CDR3 size: 14 residues. The germline V gene has CDR1 LNHNV and CDR2 YYDKDF (reference sequence). Trimming pared 4 bases from V and 1 base from J, leaving 10 bases between. CDR3 protein: CATSIISGNTEAFF. The DNA of the CDR3 is TGTGCCACCAGCATAATTTCAGGGAACACTGAAGCTTTCTTT.

The chain links TRBV19 to TRBJ1-1; D perhaps matches TRBD1 (5 bases). The V gene's germline CDR1 is LNHDA and CDR2 SQIVND (reference sequence). The CDR3 loop spans 14 amino acids. Trimming took 10 bases from V and 2 from J, leaving 17 bases between them. The CDR3: CATISPQGNTEAFF. The CDR3 bases are TGTGCCACCATCTCCCCCCAGGGTAACACTGAAGCTTTCTTT. The entire variable domain, with the rest obtained from reference TRBV19 and TRBJ1-1, is as follows: DGGITQSPKYLFRKEGQNVTLSCEQNLNHDAMYWYRQDPGQGLRLIYYSQIVNDFQKGDIAEGYSVSREKKESFPLTVTSAQKNPTAFYLCATISPQGNTEAFFGQGTRLTVV.

This clone was counted only a few times. The chain employs TRBV2 and TRBJ1-2, with D maybe TRBD1 (6 bases). With 1 base removed from V and 9 bases from J, the gap between germline ends came to 9 bases. This CDR3 spans 12 amino acids. Germline V gene lookup returns CDR1 SNHLY and CDR2 FYNNEI. CDR3: CASSEERGSYTF. Written as DNA, the CDR3 is TGTGCCAGCAGTGAAGAAAGGGGGAGCTACACCTTC.

This rearrangement joins TRBV6-1 to TRBJ1-1; 10 nucleotides agree with TRBD1. Trimming removed 6 bases from V and 7 bases from J; junction bases left unmatched: 8. Germline CDR1 MNHNS, CDR2 SASEGT. The CDR3 is made up of 14 amino acids. In nucleotides, the CDR3 is TGTGCCAGCAGAAAAGGGACAGGGGATGGTGAAGCTTTCTTT. This translates into CASRKGTGDGEAFF.

The chain recombines TRBV27 with TRBJ1-2, with a possible D match to TRBD1 (6 bases). The V and J ends lost 4 bases and 5 bases respectively, with 11 bases between them. Germline loops: CDR1 MNHEY, CDR2 SMNVEV (reference sequence). This CDR3 comprises 13 residues. CDR3 protein: CASSSIQGYGYTF. DNA of the CDR3: TGTGCCAGCAGTTCCATCCAGGGGTATGGCTACACCTTC.

The chain couples TRBV2 to TRBJ2-2, with 8 bases identical to TRBD2. Germline loops: CDR1 SNHLY, CDR2 FYNNEI. CDR3 size: 19 residues. Trimming at V came to 3 bases and at J to 3 bases, leaving 15 bases not matched to a gene. CDR3 sequence: CASSDGGFLREEHTGELFF. The DNA of the CDR3 is TGTGCCAGCAGTGATGGGGGCTTTTTGCGGGAGGAGCACACCGGGGAGCTGTTTTTT.

This clone came up once. This chain connects TRBV11-2 to TRBJ1-1; the D gene is possibly TRBD1 (5 bases). The CDR3 totals 16 residues. Germline V CDR1 and CDR2: SGHAT, FQNNGV. V lost 3 bases, J lost 4 bases, and 18 bases lay in between. This CDR3 reads CASSFRGAGTSTEAFF. Here the CDR3 DNA reads TGTGCCAGCAGCTTTAGGGGAGCGGGGACGAGCACTGAAGCTTTCTTT.

In regard to this clone: Relative to the germline gene, one junction end is altered; a read error may explain this. The V and J genes are TRBV7-9 and TRBJ1-2, with a weak D call TRBD1 (5 bases). Germline CDR1 SEHNR, CDR2 FQNEAQ (reference sequence). The CDR3 consists of 12 residues. The CDR3 coding sequence is TGTTCCAGCAGCTTAGACAGTTGGGGCTACACCTTC. It encodes CSSSLDSWGYTF.

The chain combines TRBV2 with TRBJ1-1, with 9 bases aligning to TRBD1. Germline CDR1 is SNHLY and CDR2 is FYNNEI. The CDR3 extends over 13 amino acids. Trimming at V came to 6 bases and at J to 5 bases, leaving 4 bases not matched to a gene. For the CDR3, the DNA is TGTGCCAGCAGGGGACAGGGTCGAACTGAAGCTTTCTTT. It encodes CASRGQGRTEAFF.

This clone was observed a handful of times. CDR3 residues: CASSQGGTGSNSPLHF. CDR3 coding DNA: TGTGCCAGCAGCCAAGGGGGGACAGGATCTAATTCACCCCTCCACTTT. The chain joins TRBV4-2 to TRBJ1-6, with 8 bases matching TRBD1. V lost 1 base to trimming and J lost 6 bases; unmatched junction nucleotides: 5. Germline V gene lookup returns CDR1 LGHNA and CDR2 YNFKEQ. The length of the CDR3 is 16 residues.

The V call is TRBV9, the J call TRBJ2-1; 12 nucleotides match TRBD2. Germline V lookup: CDR1 SGDLS, CDR2 YYNGEE. Losses at the gene ends were 4 bases for V and 12 bases for J; bases not matched to a gene: 8. The CDR3 totals 14 residues. The chain's CDR3 is CASSSLAGGEGQFF. The CDR3 DNA is TGTGCCAGCAGCTCCCTAGCGGGGGGGGAGGGGCAGTTCTTC.

Remarks on this clone: The junction does not match germline at one end; this may be a read error. The rearrangement uses TRBV6-4 and TRBJ2-1, with TRBD2 identical over 7 bases. The germline gives CDR1 MRHNA, CDR2 SNTAGT. The length of the CDR3 is 17 residues. DNA of the CDR3: TGTGTCAGCAGTCCCCCTTTAGCGGGCCCTCCCAGGGATGAGCAGTTCTTC. Protein: CVSSPPLAGPPRDEQFF.

V is TRBV30 and J is TRBJ1-4, with 7 bases aligning to TRBD1. The CDR3 sequence is 12 residues long. Unmatched junction bases numbered 2, after V lost 0 bases and J lost 10 bases. Germline V CDR1 and CDR2: GTSNPN, SVGIG (reference sequence). This CDR3 is CAWSVGGRKLFF. CDR3 bases: TGTGCCTGGAGTGTAGGGGGCCGAAAACTGTTTTTT.

This clone was counted once. The chain joins TRBV9 to TRBJ2-5, with a tentative D call TRBD1 (7 bases). From germline, CDR1 is SGDLS and CDR2 YYNGEE. The CDR3 runs 15 residues. The V end lost 0 bases, the J end lost 2 bases, and 11 bases lay between the germline ends. The CDR3: CASSVAAGGQETQYF. The CDR3 DNA reads as TGTGCCAGCAGCGTAGCCGCAGGGGGGCAAGAGACCCAGTACTTC.

The genes are TRBV30 and TRBJ2-2, with a possible D match to TRBD1 (6 bases). Per germline, CDR1 GTSNPN and CDR2 SVGIG (reference sequence). Deletions cut 3 bases from V and 5 bases from J, with 10 bases between. The length of the CDR3 is 13 residues. In nucleotides, the CDR3 is TGTGCCTGGAGCGCAACAGGGACCGGGGAGCTGTTTTTT. It encodes CAWSATGTGELFF.

The chain carries TRBV9 and TRBJ1-2; D not resolved. This CDR3 comprises 14 residues. V was cut by 5 bases and J by 1 base, with 12 bases left in between. Germline lookup yields CDR1 SGDLS and CDR2 YYNGEE. The CDR3 DNA reads TGTGCCAGCAGTCGCGGTGACTATAACTATGGCTACACCTTC. Translated, it gives CASSRGDYNYGYTF.

V and J are TRBV19 and TRBJ2-7; 7 bases fit TRBD2. V lost 3 bases to trimming and J lost 5 bases; unmatched junction nucleotides: 1. Germline values: CDR1 LNHDA, CDR2 SQIVND (reference sequence). The CDR3 length is 12 residues. CDR3 region: CASSIGRNEQYF. The DNA for the CDR3 is TGTGCCAGTAGTATCGGGAGGAACGAGCAGTACTTC.

The chain employs TRBV18 and TRBJ2-1, with TRBD2 matching over 11 bases. The germline CDR1 and CDR2 sequences are KGHSH and LQKENI. There are 16 residues in the CDR3. V was clipped by 3 bases and J by 7 bases; unmatched bases: 8. The CDR3: CASSPPSGGRWNEQFF. DNA for the CDR3: TGTGCCAGCTCACCGCCTAGCGGGGGGCGTTGGAATGAGCAGTTCTTC.